Listed below are T cell receptor beta chains from one sample, sequenced in a study of molecular identifiers for immune sequencing clone quantification. One entry per CDR3 protein results from TCRdb running MiXCR on the PCR reads. The repertoire has about 510,000 distinct CDR3 sequences, 20% to 25% of them found once; the top ten carry 0.65% to 0.95%. Sequencing input: naive CD8+ T cells from blood, with Jurkat cell RNA spiked in. The source of these receptors is a human donor in good health. Some libraries in this study had Jurkat cell RNA spiked in. The CDR3 runs from the conserved cysteine through the conserved F or W. Each record gives: D gene, J gene, V gene, CDR3 protein. D genes are given only for firm matches.

TRBD2 TRBJ2-1 TRBV11-2 CAGTKAGEVYNGQFF
TRBD1 TRBJ1-1 TRBV28 CASTRQGMNTEAFF
NA TRBJ2-2 TRBV6-1 CASSENWVLHTGELFF
TRBD2 TRBJ2-7 TRBV28 CASNTGGISYEQYF
NA TRBJ1-6 TRBV9 CASSVGDSYNSPLHF
NA TRBJ2-7 TRBV20-1 CSARDEGGLGEQYF
NA TRBJ2-1 TRBV5-6 CASSPAYDSYNEQFF
NA TRBJ1-5 TRBV7-9 CASSHSGESNQPQHF
NA TRBJ2-7 TRBV4-3 CASSQDRVADEQYF
TRBD2 TRBJ2-7 TRBV11-2 CASSGRESAEQYF
NA TRBJ2-7 TRBV4-3 CASSPMEGYEQYF
TRBD1 TRBJ1-2 TRBV9 CASGPRSGGKYGYTF
TRBD2 TRBJ2-3 TRBV14 CASSQDRASGGPTDTQYF
NA TRBJ2-2 TRBV12-3/TRBV12-4 CASSFGGTGELFF
NA TRBJ1-2 TRBV7-9 CASTGYRSEGYTF
TRBD2 TRBJ2-5 TRBV20-1 CSANSGTSGPGTQYF
NA TRBJ2-7 TRBV2 CASSGGDDYEQYF
NA TRBJ2-7 TRBV4-1 CASSQDDSWNEQYF
TRBD1 TRBJ2-7 TRBV6-5 CASSRTGGSNHDF
NA TRBJ2-3 TRBV24-1 CATSDFTLDTQYF
NA TRBJ1-5 TRBV6-1 CASSEQGLGQPQHF
TRBD2 TRBJ2-1 TRBV6-5 CASSYSGLAGDEQFF
NA TRBJ1-5 TRBV2 CASRATVSNQPQHF
NA TRBJ1-5 TRBV5-6 CASSLARRSNQPQHF
NA TRBJ1-4 TRBV7-9 CASSVLDATNEKLFF
TRBD2 TRBJ2-1 TRBV11-2 CASKVAGPLNEQFF
TRBD1 TRBJ2-2 TRBV5-1 CASSLYTGGSNTGELFF
TRBD2 TRBJ2-1 TRBV27 CASRAGLAGSNEQFF
TRBD1 TRBJ1-5 TRBV5-6 CASGLAGDRHQPQHF
TRBD2 TRBJ2-3 TRBV20-1 CSVLRESDTQYF
TRBD2 TRBJ2-2 TRBV7-6 CASSLAGGFGGELFF
TRBD1 TRBJ2-7 TRBV11-2 CASSLAGTENEQYF
NA TRBJ1-5 TRBV27 CASRQQGFSNQPQHF
TRBD2 TRBJ2-6 TRBV15 CATSRGTSAGANVLTF
NA TRBJ1-4 TRBV7-9 CASSSRSKYNEKLFF
TRBD1 TRBJ1-5 TRBV5-1 CASSSLDRVIFQPQHF
TRBD1 TRBJ1-1 TRBV29-1 CSVAARDRVYGANTEAFF
NA TRBJ2-7 TRBV11-2 CASSSGTAEQYF
NA TRBJ2-3 TRBV12-3/TRBV12-4 CASSAIVGIDTQYF
NA TRBJ2-5 TRBV5-4 CASSWQGGSLGETQYF
NA TRBJ1-5 TRBV12-3/TRBV12-4 CASSFGYSNQPQHF
TRBD2 TRBJ2-3 TRBV9 CASSVEAGEGTDTQYF
NA TRBJ1-1 TRBV25-1 CASSAGDEAFF
NA TRBJ1-2 TRBV7-2 CASSSQGPGYGYTF
TRBD1 TRBJ1-1 TRBV27 CASSELPGQKNTEAFF
NA TRBJ2-3 TRBV7-3 CAGSLGGADTQYF
NA TRBJ1-6 TRBV9 CASSYRDISSYNSLLHF
NA TRBJ1-2 TRBV4-3 CASSQDNGGFYGYTF
NA TRBJ2-7 TRBV3-1 CASSQLPGGTYEQYF
NA TRBJ2-6 TRBV5-6 CASSLISGTSGANVLTF
TRBD2 TRBJ2-1 TRBV29-1 CSVEERLAGGRTYNEQFF
NA TRBJ2-7 TRBV30 CAWRGNRVLDEQYF
NA TRBJ2-1 TRBV29-1 CSVTPRLQDNEQFF
TRBD2 TRBJ2-7 TRBV5-1 CASSLVTTRESAYEQYF
NA TRBJ2-7 TRBV3-2 CASSQDQGEQYF
TRBD1 TRBJ1-2 TRBV28 CASRMDRTLSNYGYTF
TRBD2 TRBJ2-1 TRBV6-2/TRBV6-3 CASSYTITRVVVSGRALGEQFF